Sequencing of this T cell receptor (beta chain) was carried out in a study of Ad26.COV2.S vaccination and SARS-CoV-2 variants. On the study more broadly: Ad26.COV2.S was injected intramuscularly once or twice, 56 days apart.

Germline CDR1 reads SGDLS; CDR2 reads YYNGEE. Trimming took off 0 bases at V and 5 bases at J, with 11 bases between the two ends. The CDR3 has 15 residues. Assay used: immunoSEQ multiplex PCR; TCRdb lists only in-frame clones, some missing. Of about 480,000 clones listed, roughly 87% are singletons. Treatment specified: around 19 received Ad26.COV2.S at low or high dose, single or two shots; several received placebo; per-sample allocation not given. Samples were taken on day 63 after the first vaccine or placebo injection. The receptor was isolated from a person aged 18-65 years who received the Ad26.COV2.S COVID-19 vaccine or a placebo. The chain joins TRBV9 to TRBJ2-2; D unclear. The specimen comprised peripheral blood, sampled in a trial of Ad26.COV2.S vaccine versus placebo. CDR3: CASSVAVVPTGELFF. The CDR3 DNA sequence: TGTGCCAGCAGCGTAGCGGTGGTACCGACCGGGGAGCTGTTTTTT.